This T cell receptor beta chain comes out of a study of blood T cell repertoires in COVID-19. Looking at the study overall: From T cells, B-cell-depleted T cells, or PBMCs came the material, which was cDNA or gDNA.

Original handling: Amplifying reference gene primers gave estimates of nucleated cell counts. The table came from immunoSEQ multiplex PCR; TCRdb's copy has only in-frame clones and leaves some out. V and J calls and clone size come straight from that table; D and trimming were deduced from the DNA. The sample includes approximately 230,000 clones, 88% seen only once; the top ten take around 15%. Germline CDR1 reads LGHNA; CDR2 reads YSLEER. After removal of 0 bases from V and 3 bases from J, the junction contained 14 bases not matched to a gene. The CDR3 spans 18 residues. Those who participated ranged in age from roughly 18 to 100 years and resided in about two dozen US areas. Categorization into cohorts depended on clinical history that participants reported.

The sequence came from a woman between 50 and 59 years old with acute COVID-19. The source material was PBMCs or T cells enriched from blood (not recorded which). The chain combines TRBV4-3 with TRBJ2-7; TRBD2 matches 7 bases. The chain's CDR3 is CASSQDRQTRDYHYEQYF. The CDR3 coding sequence is TGCGCCAGCAGCCAAGATCGTCAAACGCGGGACTACCACTACGAGCAGTACTTC.